This is a list of T cell receptor beta chains from one sample in a study of OX40 agonist ivuxolimab in advanced cancers. Data came from immunoSEQ multiplex PCR; TCRdb stores just in-frame clones and leaves some out. Of tens of thousands of clones listed, more than 75% are singletons. The sequences come from CD4+ or CD8+ T cells sorted from blood, collected in a trial of the OX40 agonist ivuxolimab. The source of these receptors is an adult with an advanced solid tumor such as melanoma, head and neck, liver or kidney cancer. Each CDR3 is given with its conserved first and last residue. A D gene is named only where the DNA matches it firmly. Rows may omit the clone size; those that give it use once, few, many or a size class.

j_gene,d_gene,abundance,v_gene,CDR3nt,CDR3aa
TRBJ2-7,TRBD1,NA,TRBV27,TGTGCCAGCAGCCAGGGGACAGGGGGCTATTATTCCTACGAGCAGTACTTC,CASSQGTGGYYSYEQYF
TRBJ2-7,NA,NA,TRBV5-4,TGTGCCAGCAGCTTTGGGCAGGCGAGCTCCTACGAGCAGTACTTC,CASSFGQASSYEQYF
TRBJ2-5,NA,NA,TRBV4-1,TGCGCCAGCAGCCATGGACGGATTCAAGAGACCCAGTACTTC,CASSHGRIQETQYF
TRBJ2-1,NA,NA,TRBV6-6,TGTGCCAGCAGTTACAATACGGGTTCCTACAATGAGCAGTTCTTC,CASSYNTGSYNEQFF
TRBJ1-1,NA,NA,TRBV25-1,TGTGCCAGCAGTGAGGAGGGGTCGAACACTGAAGCTTTCTTT,CASSEEGSNTEAFF
TRBJ2-3,NA,NA,TRBV11-2,TGTGCCAGCCGTGAGAGGGCAAAACAATCACACACCGATACGCAGTATTTT,CASRERAKQSHTDTQYF
TRBJ2-1,NA,NA,TRBV7-9,TGTGCCAGCAGCCACCCCCCCTATGAGCAGTTCTTC,CASSHPPYEQFF
TRBJ1-1,NA,NA,TRBV19,TGTGCCAGTAAGAGGGGCTCCAACACTGAAGCTTTCTTT,CASKRGSNTEAFF
TRBJ2-7,NA,NA,TRBV4-2,TGTGCCAGCCGCCTCCAGGGTGACTACGAGCAGTACTTC,CASRLQGDYEQYF
TRBJ1-4,NA,NA,TRBV12-2,TGTGCAAGTCGCTTAGGGGTTTTTTCGGAAAAACTGTTTTTT,CASRLGVFSEKLFF
TRBJ2-3,NA,NA,TRBV4-1,TGCGCCAGCAGCCGAAATGCGGCAGATACGCAGTATTTT,CASSRNAADTQYF
TRBJ2-7,TRBD1,NA,TRBV11-2,TGTGCCAGCAGCTCGGAACTAAGGGACAGGGGGTACTACGAGCAGTACTTC,CASSSELRDRGYYEQYF
TRBJ1-5,TRBD1,NA,TRBV27,TGTGCCAGCAGTTTATCGGGACAGGGGGCTGGCAATCAGCCCCAGCATTTT,CASSLSGQGAGNQPQHF
TRBJ1-5,NA,NA,TRBV9,TGTGCCAGCAGCGTAGGGGACGGATATCAGCCCCAGCATTTT,CASSVGDGYQPQHF
TRBJ2-5,NA,NA,TRBV7-2,TGTGCCAGCAGCCAGGACTCAATTGGGACCCAGTACTTC,CASSQDSIGTQYF
TRBJ2-1,NA,NA,TRBV6-5,TGTGCCAGCAAGTTAGGTGAGCAGTTCTTC,CASKLGEQFF
TRBJ2-1,TRBD2,NA,TRBV27,TGTGCCAGCAGTGGGGGGACTAGCGGGAGTCTAGAAACCTACAATGAGCAGTTCTTC,CASSGGTSGSLETYNEQFF
TRBJ2-7,TRBD1,NA,TRBV7-9,TGTGCCAGCAGCGATACAGGGGGCGCCTACGAGCAGTACTTC,CASSDTGGAYEQYF
TRBJ2-7,NA,NA,TRBV11-2,TGTGCCAGCAGCTTAGAGCGGACCAGCTCCTACGAGCAGTACTTC,CASSLERTSSYEQYF
TRBJ1-2,NA,NA,TRBV5-6,TGTGCCAGCAGCTCGGATGTCTCTGGCTACACCTTC,CASSSDVSGYTF
TRBJ2-5,NA,NA,TRBV7-2,TGTGCCAGCAGCCCCTCGGGGCCGGAGGACTACCAGACCCAGTACTTC,CASSPSGPEDYQTQYF
TRBJ1-2,NA,NA,TRBV6-5,TGTGCCAGCAGTTACTCGGAGAGGGCAGGCTATGGCTACACCTTC,CASSYSERAGYGYTF
TRBJ1-5,NA,NA,TRBV4-1,TGCGCCAGCAGCCAAGATCCCCTGGGGTATGGTCAGCCCCAGCATTTT,CASSQDPLGYGQPQHF
TRBJ1-1,NA,NA,TRBV4-3,TGCGCCAGCAGCCACTCACAGGGTTACACTGAAGCTTTCTTT,CASSHSQGYTEAFF
TRBJ2-2,NA,NA,TRBV29-1,TGCAGCGTTGGGCCGGCCGGGACCGGGGAGCTGTTTTTT,CSVGPAGTGELFF
TRBJ2-1,TRBD2,NA,TRBV9,TGTGCCAGCAGCGTCTTCCAGGGACTAGCGGGGGGTAGCTCCTACAATGAGCAGTTCTTC,CASSVFQGLAGGSSYNEQFF
TRBJ2-7,NA,NA,TRBV4-1,TGCGCCAGCAGCCAAGAGGGAACCTCCTACGAGCAGTACTTC,CASSQEGTSYEQYF
TRBJ2-1,TRBD2,NA,TRBV6-4,TGTGCCAGCAGCCCCAAAGGACTAGCGGGATTTGAGCAGTTCTTC,CASSPKGLAGFEQFF
TRBJ2-7,TRBD1,NA,TRBV14,TGTGCCAGCAGTCGTGACAGGGGGGCCGCCTACGAGCAGTACTTC,CASSRDRGAAYEQYF
TRBJ2-3,NA,NA,TRBV25-1,TGTGCCAGCAGCTTGAGGATCCCCCCAGATACGCAGTATTTT,CASSLRIPPDTQYF
TRBJ1-5,TRBD1,few,TRBV27,TGTGCCAGCAGTCGCGGGACAGGGGATCAGCCCCAGCATTTT,CASSRGTGDQPQHF
TRBJ2-7,NA,NA,TRBV2,TGTGCCAGCAGGGAGCTTAGGGCAATTCAAGCTTCCTACGAGCAGTACTTC,CASRELRAIQASYEQYF
TRBJ1-4,TRBD1,once,TRBV6-1,TGTGCCAGCATTAGACAGGGAACTAATGAAAAACTGTTTTTT,CASIRQGTNEKLFF
TRBJ1-5,NA,NA,TRBV27,TGTGCCAGCAGTTTATCGGGCTACAATCAGCCCCAGCATTTT,CASSLSGYNQPQHF
TRBJ2-3,NA,NA,TRBV7-9,TGTGCCAGCAGCCTGGAGCGGATTAGCACAGATACGCAGTATTTT,CASSLERISTDTQYF